These T cell receptor beta chains were read from a single sample in a study of beta chain features in type 1 diabetes. Assay used: immunoSEQ multiplex PCR; TCRdb lists only in-frame clones, some missing. The sample contains around 290,000 clones, under 8.5% of which appear only once. Material for sequencing was central memory CD4+ T cells from blood. These receptors were collected from a woman aged 18-30 years in good health. Both conserved end residues are part of each CDR3. The order of the fields is CDR3 DNA, CDR3 protein, J gene, D gene, V gene, clone size, CDR3 length. A D gene is named only where the DNA matches it firmly. Expanded clones are given a class, and other clones once, few, many or no size at all.

TGTGCCAGCAGCCAAGGGACTAGCGGGGGTACCTACACAGATACGCAGTATTTT CASSQGTSGGTYTDTQYF TRBJ2-3 TRBD2 TRBV4-2 NA 18
TGTGCCAGCAGCCCGACTGACGAACGGAGCGAGCAGTACTTC CASSPTDERSEQYF TRBJ2-7 NA TRBV11-2 few 14
TGTGCTAGCAGTCCTAGCACGGGCACCGGGGAGCTGTTTTTT CASSPSTGTGELFF TRBJ2-2 NA TRBV7-7 NA 14
TGCAGTGCTAGAGATGGGGAGGGTCGTTACTTT CSARDGEGRYF TRBJ1-6 NA TRBV20-1 few 11
TGTGCCAGCTCAGCGGGACTCCAGCTTTCCACAGATACGCAGTATTTT CASSAGLQLSTDTQYF TRBJ2-3 NA TRBV18 NA 16
TGTGCCAGCAGCAGACAGGGGCGTTCTTACGAGCAGTACTTC CASSRQGRSYEQYF TRBJ2-7 TRBD1 TRBV7-2 few 14
TGTGCCTGGAGTGTATTAGTAGGCCGGACCGGGGAGCTGTTTTTT CAWSVLVGRTGELFF TRBJ2-2 NA TRBV30 NA 15
TGTGCCAGCAGCGTAGACAGGGGGGCAAACAATGAGCAGTTCTTC CASSVDRGANNEQFF TRBJ2-1 TRBD1 TRBV11-1 few 15
TGTGCCAGCGGAATAACTACAGGGGGCTGGGAAAAACTGTTTTTT CASGITTGGWEKLFF TRBJ1-4 TRBD1 TRBV7-2 NA 15
TGTGCCAGCAGCTCTCGGTCAGGGCGGGCCGAAAAACTGTTTTTT CASSSRSGRAEKLFF TRBJ1-4 NA TRBV7-8 NA 15
TGCGCCAGCAGCCAACATCCCAGCAACACCGGGGAGCTGTTTTTT CASSQHPSNTGELFF TRBJ2-2 NA TRBV4-3 few 15
TGTGCCAGCAGTGATCCCAGAAGGGTCGACGAGCAGTACTTC CASSDPRRVDEQYF TRBJ2-7 NA TRBV2 many 14
TGCGCCAGCAGCCAATTCTTATCCTATCAGGGCCCAGATACGCAGTATTTT CASSQFLSYQGPDTQYF TRBJ2-3 NA TRBV4-3 NA 17
TGTGCCAGCAGGAGCGGGGTGGCGAACACCGGGGAGCTGTTTTTT CASRSGVANTGELFF TRBJ2-2 TRBD2 TRBV5-6 NA 15
TGTGCCAGCAGCTTTCAGTCCGGTGTAGCCAAAAACATTCAGTACTTC CASSFQSGVAKNIQYF TRBJ2-4 NA TRBV5-6 many 16
TGTGCCAGCAGCCTCGGACAGGGAAGCGAAAAACTGTTTTTT CASSLGQGSEKLFF TRBJ1-4 TRBD1 TRBV7-9 many 14
TGCGCCAGCAGCCAAGAGGAGTCCTCCTACGAGCAGTACTTC CASSQEESSYEQYF TRBJ2-7 NA TRBV4-3 many 14
TGTGCCAGCAGCGTTTTGGGACAGGGCACTGAAGCTTTCTTT CASSVLGQGTEAFF TRBJ1-1 TRBD1 TRBV9 NA 14
TGTGCCAGTGGACAGCGCGGCTACACCTTC CASGQRGYTF TRBJ1-2 NA TRBV2 few 10
TGTGCCAGCAGTTGGGCCGACAGGGAGCAAGAGACCCAGTACTTC CASSWADREQETQYF TRBJ2-5 TRBD1 TRBV2 few 15
TGTGCCAGCAGCCCTCGACTAGCGGGGGTTGTTCCTGAGCAGTTCTTC CASSPRLAGVVPEQFF TRBJ2-1 TRBD2 TRBV5-4 NA 16
TGTGCCAGTAGGACGGGACGGGAGGGGAATGAGCAGTTCTTC CASRTGREGNEQFF TRBJ2-1 TRBD2 TRBV19 few 14
TGTGCCAGCAGCTTGAGACAGGGGCATAGCGAGCAGTACTTC CASSLRQGHSEQYF TRBJ2-7 TRBD1 TRBV7-2 NA 14
TGTGCCAGCAGCGAGGGACTAGCGGGACGGACCGGGGAGCTGTTTTTT CASSEGLAGRTGELFF TRBJ2-2 TRBD2 TRBV9 few 16
TGTGCCAGCAAAACACTTGCATCTGGGGCCAACGTCCTGACTTTC CASKTLASGANVLTF TRBJ2-6 NA TRBV7-9 NA 15
TGTGCCAGCAGCCACCGGGACAGGGGAGGCTACGAGCAGTACTTC CASSHRDRGGYEQYF TRBJ2-7 TRBD1 TRBV5-4 few 15
TGCGCCAGCAGCTTGGCCCCTACACTAGCGGGAACAGCGACTAGCACAGATACGCAGTATTTT CASSLAPTLAGTATSTDTQYF TRBJ2-3 TRBD2 TRBV5-1 few 21
TGTGCCAGCAGCTTAAGGTTCTCGGGACAGCACAATGAGCAGTTCTTC CASSLRFSGQHNEQFF TRBJ2-1 TRBD1 TRBV7-9 few 16
TGTGCCAGCAGCTTAGGAATAACCGGGACAGTATTCGGCGAGCAGTACTTC CASSLGITGTVFGEQYF TRBJ2-7 TRBD1 TRBV7-2 NA 17
TGTGCCAGCAGCGCCGTCATTGGACGACCATACTCGAACACTGAAGCTTTCTTT CASSAVIGRPYSNTEAFF TRBJ1-1 NA TRBV9 many 18
TGTGCCAGCAGCGTAGGACAGGGATTTAACTATGGCTACACCTTC CASSVGQGFNYGYTF TRBJ1-2 TRBD1 TRBV9 NA 15
TGTGCCAGCAGCTTAGAAGCTAGCGGGAGGGCGCGAGAGACCCAGTACTTC CASSLEASGRARETQYF TRBJ2-5 TRBD2 TRBV13 NA 17
TGTGCCAGCAGTACCCCGGGACTAGCGGAAGAGACCCAGTACTTC CASSTPGLAEETQYF TRBJ2-5 TRBD2 TRBV28 few 15
TGTGCCAGCAGCCAAGAAACAGGGGGATCCACTGAAGCTTTCTTT CASSQETGGSTEAFF TRBJ1-1 TRBD1 TRBV4-2 few 15
TGTGCCAGCAGTCCCCCCCGACAGGGGAGGAAAGAGACCCAGTACTTC CASSPPRQGRKETQYF TRBJ2-5 TRBD1 TRBV28 NA 16
TGTGCCAGCAGTTACTCTATGGGATATGGTGGCTACACCTTC CASSYSMGYGGYTF TRBJ1-2 NA TRBV6-5 few 14
TGTGCCAGCAGCTTACTCGCCGGGCAGACCGGGGCCAACGTCCTGACTTTC CASSLLAGQTGANVLTF TRBJ2-6 NA TRBV11-2 NA 17
TGTGCCAGCAGCCAAGTGGGGGGGACCAATCAGCCCCAGCATTTT CASSQVGGTNQPQHF TRBJ1-5 NA TRBV4-2 NA 15
TGTGCCAGTAACAGGGATGGGTTGAACACTGAAGCTTTCTTT CASNRDGLNTEAFF TRBJ1-1 NA TRBV7-3 few 14
TGTGCTAGTGGTTTAGGGACAGGGGCCTTTGCGAGCACAGATACGCAGTATTTT CASGLGTGAFASTDTQYF TRBJ2-3 TRBD1 TRBV12-5 NA 18
TGTGCCAGTACCCCCAGGGGGTCGGACACTGAAGCTTTCTTT CASTPRGSDTEAFF TRBJ1-1 TRBD1 TRBV19 many 14